This T cell receptor (beta chain) was observed in a study of graft-versus-host responses after intestinal transplantation. Regarding the study as a whole: GvH clonotypes were identified within recipient marrow, with a subset emerging first in ileum or blood.

Comments on this clone: Its antigen is undetermined.

Sequencing was performed with immunoSEQ multiplex PCR; in TCRdb, only in-frame clones are kept and a portion is missing. The sample lists some 120,000 clones; more than 80% were seen once. V lost 4 bases and J lost 6, with 19 bases in between. Germline CDR1 and CDR2: SGDLS and YYNGEE. This CDR3 contains 15 residues. The starting material was unstimulated CD4+ T cells sorted from spleen or lymph node cells, obtained before intestinal transplant. The gene calls are TRBV9 and TRBJ1-2; possibly TRBD1 for D (6 bases). The sequence was collected from a human donor who received an intestinal transplant. CDR3 bases: TGTGCCAGCAGCCGGGAGGTAGGACAGACCGATGGCTACACCTTC. Translation: CASSREVGQTDGYTF.